This T cell receptor beta chain was captured by sequencing in a study of naive and memory T cell subsets. V gave up 6 bases and J gave up 2 bases; unmatched junction bases: 2. The germline V gene encodes CDR1 LGHNT and CDR2 FRNRAP. The CDR3 spans 13 residues. Two oligonucleotides, mixed equimolar, formed the beta constant-region primer covering TRBC1 and TRBC2. Four rounds of PCR amplified the ligated cDNA using nested alpha and beta constant-region primers plus SP2. MiXCR was run by TCRdb on the UMI-ligation and nested PCR reads, yielding one entry per CDR3 protein. The sample gives roughly 83,000 distinct CDR3 sequences, roughly 10% of which show up once; just over 0.13% is in the top ten. Broader study findings: A few larger clonotypes appeared in naive repertoires, especially CD8, possibly memory cells re-expressing CD45RA.

Cells stained for CD3, CD4, CD8, CD45RA, CD27 and viability were sorted into four CD45RA/CD27 subsets. This clonotype was detected only a few times. Its target is unknown. Sample: naive CD4+ T cells from blood. The chain joins TRBV12-5 to TRBJ2-5, with 8 nucleotides matching TRBD1. The receptor's source is a human donor in good health. The CDR3 region is CASGRQGQETQYF. The CDR3 coding sequence is TGTGCTAGTGGCCGACAGGGGCAAGAGACCCAGTACTTC.